A single T cell receptor (beta chain) is shown here with its context. This clonotype occurred many times. The antigen this receptor binds is unknown. Per-base quality was not reported, and no clone a single base away is much larger than it. cDNA was synthesized by template-switch 5'RACE using a primer carrying a 10-nucleotide random unique molecular identifier by which each TCR transcript was tagged. Each sequencing run produced over 160 million TCR-beta sequences covering 15-18 subjects. The RNeasy kit was used for extraction of total RNA. The KAPA Real-time Library Amplification kit was used to amplify TCR-beta VDJ regions with primers targeting the TCR constant region and the 5'RACE anchor. A first PCR added sample indexes and Illumina adaptors, and a second PCR then raised library yield. The roughly 650 bp TCR product was size-selected on a 2% E-gel SizeSelection system after Ampure bead purification. Before pooling, libraries had their quality checked on a Bioanalyzer, their concentration measured with Qubit, and their quantity determined with the Kapa Library Quantification kit. An Illumina HiSeq 2500 was used to sequence the libraries paired-end at 2 x 150 bp. To increase sequence diversity, about 25-31% phiX was spiked into each library pool. The paper's processing steps were these. Quality-filtered reads were processed with the UMI-based MiGEC pipeline, and over 85% of raw TCR sequences were removed by the MiGEC pipeline during error correction. IMGT germline references were used for alignment of VDJ genes, and clonotypes were defined by a unique CDR3 amino acid sequence together with V-J genes. Clonal expansion, Shannon diversity and CDR3 relatedness (CalcPairwiseDistances, ClusterSamples) were evaluated with VDJtools, and phylogenetic trees were built with CLCbio workbench. Using coefficient-of-variation modelling across technical triplicates, the study counted a clone as expanded if it had at least 8 unique UMIs. TCRdb trimmed public reads at Q25 via fastp, called clones via MiXCR and kept in-frame beta chains. A single entry per CDR3 protein holds the most common genes and DNA from its merged rows. It is TCRdb's table, rather than the study itself, that gives the V and J calls and clone size. The sample table contains about 95,000 distinct CDR3 sequences; only one count was recorded for approximately 3.3% of them. About 6% of the sample is held by the ten biggest clonotypes.

Reading from cysteine to phenylalanine, the CDR3 counts 14 amino acids. Here the CDR3 DNA is all that survives: 42 bases in frame from base 1. At the junction V is shortened by 7 bases and J by 4 bases, with 16 bases in between. This entry is derived from a study of neurological immune-mediated disorders (dated by TCRdb to the late 2010s). Regarding the research as a whole: Among the roughly 34 multiple sclerosis patients, relapsing-remitting MS was present in 31 and secondary progressive MS was present in 3. The cohort comprised 68 subjects: 15 or so HAM/TSP patients, approximately 34 multiple sclerosis patients and some 20 healthy controls. Alongside PBMC samples, the set of 106 TCR-beta libraries contained longitudinal samples, technical triplicates, and paired CD4+ and CD8+ T-cell subsets that had been sorted. Peripheral blood TCR-beta repertoires from patients with HTLV-I-associated myelopathy (HAM/TSP), patients with multiple sclerosis, and healthy controls were compared in the study using UMI-based sequencing.

For the unsorted PBMC libraries, 2 million PBMCs were stored in RNAlater at -80 degrees C until RNA extraction and were used to generate the libraries. The multiple sclerosis patients were enrolled in a US clinical protocol that used magnetic resonance imaging to evaluate disease progression. Peripheral blood was subjected to Ficoll-Hypaque density gradient centrifugation to isolate PBMCs, which were then cryopreserved in liquid nitrogen. General findings and caveats noted by the study authors: TCR clonal expansion was highest in HAM/TSP patients and lowest in MS patients, with MS patients falling below even healthy controls. Repertoires from 18 of 34 MS patients were grouped by phylogenetic analysis into a cluster of related CDR3 sequences, suggesting a possible repertoire-level signature. The MS cluster showed no association with clinical or MRI features, and the authors stated that larger cohorts are needed. Expanded clones from different subjects shared no identical CDR3 amino acid sequences, which suggests that TCR-beta repertoires were private in all groups.

This TCR was sampled from a woman aged 18-29 years with multiple sclerosis. The chain joins TRBV12-3 or TRBV12-4 to TRBJ2-5, with the identity of the D gene unclear. Specimen: PBMCs. The encoded CDR3 is CASTPMLRLETQYF. The DNA reads TGTGCCAGCACCCCCATGCTGCGGTTAGAGACCCAGTACTTC.